The next 25 T cell receptor beta chains were all read from a single sample in a study of blood T cell repertoires in COVID-19. TCRdb's copy holds only in-frame clones and misses some; the assay was immunoSEQ multiplex PCR. The profile shows 130,000 to 150,000 clones, over 80% of them singletons. The sample was peripheral blood. The receptor set was obtained from a man aged 50-59 years who had recovered from COVID-19.

This rearrangement joins TRBV7-9 to TRBJ1-1; 7 bases are shared with TRBD1. Germline loops: CDR1 SEHNR, CDR2 FQNEAQ (reference sequence). V shed 4 bases, J shed 4 bases, and the junction held 9 bases outside the gene matches. The CDR3 contains 15 residues. The CDR3 reads CASSYRGPDATEAFF. The CDR3, as DNA: TGTGCCAGCAGCTACAGGGGTCCCGATGCCACTGAAGCTTTCTTT.

The chain is built from TRBV5-1 and TRBJ1-6, with a weak D call TRBD1 (6 bases). CDR1 and CDR2 from the germline V gene are SGHRS and YFSETQ. The V end was cut by 1 base, the J end by 6 bases, with 8 bases between. This CDR3 spans 14 amino acids. For the CDR3, the DNA is TGCGCCAGCAGCTTGCCAGGGGTTAATTCACCCCTCCACTTT. Translating gives CASSLPGVNSPLHF.

V usage is TRBV6-5 and J usage is TRBJ1-4; no definite D call. CDR1 MNHEY and CDR2 SVGAGI come from the germline V gene. This CDR3 has 13 amino acids. The V end lost 7 bases, the J end lost 7 bases, and 13 bases lay between the germline ends. The CDR3 region has the DNA TGTGCCAGCACCACCTCCTCAGGTGAAAAACTGTTTTTT. This sequence encodes CASTTSSGEKLFF.

The table lists this clone with a few counts. This sample includes further DNA sequences coding for the same CDR3. The genes are TRBV19 and TRBJ1-2, with TRBD1 matching 9 bases. The V and J ends lost 6 bases and 4 bases, in that order; junction bases with no gene match: 9. The CDR3 has 15 amino acids. CDR1 and CDR2 from the germline V gene are LNHDA and SQIVND (reference sequence). The CDR3 protein is CASSLTGQGSYGYTF. CDR3 in DNA: TGTGCCAGTAGCCTCACCGGACAGGGGAGCTATGGCTACACCTTC.

This chain uses TRBV27 with TRBJ1-1; possible D gene TRBD1, 5 bases. Germline V gene sequence: CDR1 MNHEY, CDR2 SMNVEV (reference sequence). Trimming stripped 5 bases from V and 0 bases from J, with 10 bases between. The CDR3 has 14 amino acids. Here the CDR3 DNA reads TGTGCCAGCAGTCAGACAGTTATGAACACTGAAGCTTTCTTT. Translated: CASSQTVMNTEAFF.

The chain carries TRBV5-4 and TRBJ2-7; possibly TRBD1 for D (5 bases). Germline CDR1 SGHNT, CDR2 YYREEE (reference sequence). V lost 2 bases and J 3 bases, leaving 6 bases between the germline ends. This CDR3 is 12 amino acids long. CDR3 loop: CASSFQGYEQYF. The DNA for the CDR3 is TGTGCCAGCAGCTTCCAGGGCTACGAGCAGTACTTC.

The rearrangement links TRBV6-5 to TRBJ2-7; TRBD1 aligns across 10 bases. With 7 bases clipped from V and 3 bases from J, the junction kept 6 bases outside the gene matches. Per the germline V gene, CDR1 is MNHEY and CDR2 is SVGAGI. The CDR3 covers 14 residues. This chain's CDR3 is CASTPGQGSYEQYF. The CDR3 DNA is TGTGCCAGCACTCCGGGACAGGGGAGCTACGAGCAGTACTTC.

This clone has just one count. V is TRBV5-1 and J is TRBJ2-5; tentative D call: TRBD1 (5 bases). The length of the CDR3 is 15 residues. Germline CDR1 SGHRS, CDR2 YFSETQ. The V gene lost 1 base and the J gene lost 5 bases, with 15 bases spanning the gap. This CDR3 is CASSLSNRLWETQYF. The CDR3 DNA follows: TGCGCCAGCAGCTTGAGTAACAGGCTCTGGGAGACCCAGTACTTC.

The genes are TRBV5-4 and TRBJ1-1; 11 nucleotides align to TRBD1. Germline trimming cut 1 base from V and 4 bases from J; bases unmatched to any gene: 6. The CDR3 runs to 16 residues. Germline CDR1 is SGHNT and CDR2 is YYREEE (reference sequence). CDR3 amino acids: CASSLPGQGVITEAFF. The CDR3 bases are TGTGCCAGCAGCTTGCCGGGACAGGGGGTAATCACTGAAGCTTTCTTT.

This rearrangement joins TRBV4-3 to TRBJ2-5, with TRBD1 as a possible D gene (6 bases). V was cut by 1 base and J by 1 base, with 13 bases left in between. The germline V gene has CDR1 LGHNA and CDR2 YSLEER. The CDR3 is 16 amino acids. This CDR3 reads CASSQGASRGQETQYF. The DNA for the CDR3 is TGCGCCAGCAGCCAAGGGGCAAGCAGGGGCCAAGAGACCCAGTACTTC.

This clone was detected once. The V call is TRBV3-1 (or the pseudogene TRBV3-2), the J call TRBJ2-1, with TRBD1 matching over 10 bases. CDR3 length: 15 amino acids. Germline V gene data show CDR1 as LGHDT and CDR2 as YNNKEL (reference sequence). V lost 3 bases to trimming and J lost 7 bases; unmatched junction nucleotides: 6. Here the CDR3 reads CASSHAGTGENEQFF. CDR3 bases: TGTGCCAGCAGCCACGCCGGGACAGGGGAGAATGAGCAGTTCTTC.

As for this clone: This CDR3 is also generated by other DNA sequences in the sample. The chain combines TRBV3-1 (or the pseudogene TRBV3-2) with TRBJ2-7; D gene uncertain. The ends were cut back, 0 bases at V and 4 bases at J, with 4 bases in the middle. Germline V gene data show CDR1 as LGHDT and CDR2 as YNNKEL (reference sequence). CDR3 size: 12 residues. The CDR3 region has the DNA TGTGCCAGCAGCCAAGATCGGTACGAGCAGTACTTC. Translated: CASSQDRYEQYF.

The V and J genes are TRBV5-4 and TRBJ2-1, with TRBD2 matching over 15 bases. The ends lost 4 bases at V and 4 bases at J; junction bases unmatched: 9. Germline V lookup: CDR1 SGHNT, CDR2 YYREEE (reference sequence). This CDR3 contains 18 residues. CDR3 residues: CASSRSGGLAGGYNEQFF. CDR3 bases: TGTGCCAGCAGCCGTAGTGGAGGACTAGCGGGGGGGTACAATGAGCAGTTCTTC.

The genes are TRBV19 and TRBJ1-2; 10 nucleotides line up with TRBD1. The V gene end was trimmed by 5 bases and the J gene end by 3 bases; junction bases not matched to a gene: 6. The CDR3 loop spans 15 amino acids. The germline CDR1 and CDR2 sequences are LNHDA and SQIVND (reference sequence). CDR3 loop: CASSVPGQGYYGYTF. CDR3 in DNA: TGTGCCAGTAGTGTGCCGGGACAGGGGTACTATGGCTACACCTTC.

This rearrangement joins TRBV13 to TRBJ2-5; 9 positions match TRBD1. This CDR3 region has 13 residues. Germline CDR1 and CDR2: PRHDT and FYEKMQ (reference sequence). Unmatched junction bases numbered 3, after V lost 5 bases and J lost 5 bases. The CDR3: CASSAGQGETQYF. The CDR3 nucleotides read TGTGCCAGCAGCGCCGGACAGGGGGAGACCCAGTACTTC.

The chain uses TRBV5-4 and TRBJ1-3; 7 positions match TRBD1. Trimming at V came to 4 bases and at J to 1 base, leaving 5 bases not matched to a gene. Per germline, CDR1 SGHNT and CDR2 YYREEE (reference sequence). This CDR3 has 15 amino acids. DNA for the CDR3: TGTGCCAGCAGCATTGACAGGGTTTCTGGAAACACCATATATTTT. Its translation is CASSIDRVSGNTIYF.

The CDR3 sequence is CASSERTGANEQYF. DNA of the CDR3: TGTGCCAGCAGTGAAAGGACAGGGGCCAACGAGCAGTACTTC. The rearrangement joins TRBV6-1 to TRBJ2-7; 9 bases map to TRBD1. CDR1 MNHNS and CDR2 SASEGT come from the germline V gene. V was clipped by 2 bases and J by 5 bases; unmatched bases: 4. The CDR3 spans 14 residues.

The chain has TRBV12-3 or TRBV12-4 and TRBJ1-1; D is perhaps TRBD1 (6 bases). Between the trimmed V and J ends, which lost 7 bases and 0 bases, there was a span of 9 bases. The CDR3 extends over 13 amino acids. The CDR3 loop is CASITGLNTEAFF. The CDR3 DNA is TGTGCCAGCATCACAGGGCTGAACACTGAAGCTTTCTTT.

The gene calls are TRBV7-2 and TRBJ1-3; TRBD1 might be the D (5 bases). Germline V gives CDR1 SGHTA, CDR2 FQGNSA. The CDR3 has 17 residues. V lost 7 bases, J lost 0 bases, and 19 bases lay in between. The CDR3 is CASTDLGGVISGNTIYF. CDR3 bases: TGTGCCAGCACCGATCTCGGGGGGGTAATCTCTGGAAACACCATATATTTT.

The chain couples TRBV18 to TRBJ1-1; the D gene is possibly TRBD1 (6 bases). V gave up 3 bases and J gave up 2 bases, with 13 bases separating them. This CDR3 is built from 15 residues. The germline V gene encodes CDR1 KGHSH and CDR2 LQKENI. Here the CDR3 DNA reads TGTGCCAGCTCACCCACTCCGGACAGAAACACTGAAGCTTTCTTT. Its protein is CASSPTPDRNTEAFF.

The V call is TRBV11-2, the J call TRBJ2-3; 9 positions agree with TRBD2. Germline assignment: CDR1 SGHAT and CDR2 FQNNGV. The CDR3 consists of 16 residues. V shed 1 base, J shed 4 bases, and the junction held 6 bases outside the gene matches. The CDR3 DNA sequence: TGTGCCAGCAGCTTAGTGGGCGGGGGGGTGGCAGATACGCAGTATTTT. Translated: CASSLVGGGVADTQYF.

The chain links TRBV7-6 to TRBJ1-2, with TRBD1 as a possible D gene (6 bases). In germline, CDR1 is SGHVS, CDR2 FNYEAQ. The CDR3 loop spans 17 amino acids. Trimming shortened V by 5 bases and J by 0 bases, and 19 bases separated the two germline ends. The CDR3 sequence is CASSPQGRGPPNYGYTF. For the CDR3, the DNA is TGTGCCAGCAGCCCCCAGGGGAGAGGGCCTCCTAACTATGGCTACACCTTC.

The rearrangement joins TRBV11-2 to TRBJ1-2, with D possibly being TRBD1 (5 bases). The CDR3 loop spans 13 amino acids. The V end was cut by 1 base, the J end by 4 bases, with 7 bases between. Germline V gene lookup returns CDR1 SGHAT and CDR2 FQNNGV. CDR3 protein: CASSLVGGYGYTF. CDR3 in DNA: TGTGCCAGCAGCTTAGTCGGGGGCTATGGCTACACCTTC.

The J gene is TRBJ1-5, the V gene TRBV6-6; a possible D gene is TRBD1 (5 bases). The germline V gene encodes CDR1 MNHNY and CDR2 SVGAGI (reference sequence). This CDR3 spans 14 amino acids. The V end was cut by 6 bases, the J end by 2 bases, with 11 bases between. CDR3 protein: CASRGDTGNQPQHF. For the CDR3, the DNA is TGTGCCAGCAGAGGGGATACGGGCAATCAGCCCCAGCATTTT.

The CDR3 DNA reads TGTGCCAGCAGCTTAATGGCGGCAAGCCGAAACTACCCTTCCACTGAAGCTTTCTTT. This gives the protein CASSLMAASRNYPSTEAFF. This sequence joins TRBV7-3 and TRBJ1-1; D remains ambiguous. CDR1 and CDR2 (germline): SGHTA, FQGTGA. This CDR3 is built from 19 residues. Trimming shortened V by 1 base and J by 4 bases, and 25 bases separated the two germline ends. The whole variable domain, filled in from reference TRBV7-3 and TRBJ1-1, reads GAGVSQTPSNKVTEKGKYVELRCDPISGHTALYWYRQSLGQGPEFLIYFQGTGAADDSGLPNDRFFAVRPEGSVSTLKIQRTERGDSAVYLCASSLMAASRNYPSTEAFFGQGTRLTVV.